The text below deals with one T cell receptor (beta chain). Its specificity is not known. Libraries were prepared by immunoSEQ multiplex PCR; TCRdb keeps only in-frame clonotypes and omits some of them. The data hold fewer than 70,000 clones, with 90% to 96% observed a single time. The sample originates from a study of cytomegalovirus exposure and HLA in healthy donors. Regarding the study as a whole: Most TCR sequences were rare, but some public TCRs occurred in many donors. The study recorded more than 150 TCR beta chains that were cytomegalovirus-associated.

Donors came from a validation cohort of over a hundred subjects, distinct from the first 666-subject cohort. Germline V lookup: CDR1 SGHRS, CDR2 YFSETQ. Trimming stripped 1 base from V and 2 bases from J, with 9 bases between. The CDR3 is 14 amino acids. This chain links TRBV5-1 with TRBJ2-5, with no clear D. Sequencing used PBMCs. This sequence was found in a man aged 18 to 29 in good health and CMV-seronegative. The CDR3 protein is CASSLYSWQETQYF. In DNA, the CDR3 is TGCGCCAGCAGCTTGTATAGTTGGCAAGAGACCCAGTACTTC.